This T cell receptor (beta chain) was sequenced in a study of cytomegalovirus exposure and HLA in healthy donors. It was with 60 Vbeta and 13 Jbeta primers that the PCR ran. TCRdb keeps only in-frame clones here, not all; method: immunoSEQ multiplex PCR. The sample holds about 130,000 clones, around 67% seen once. The V gene's germline CDR1 is LGHNA and CDR2 YSLEER. The CDR3 runs to 15 residues. V lost 5 bases, J lost 8 bases, and 9 bases stayed unmatched. As regards this clone: Antigen unknown.

Findings and caveats of the study: Common viral pathogens (according to a later analysis) appeared linked to several of the most significant clusters. The authors excluded some V segments, including TRBV6-2 and TRBV6-3, as indistinguishable. Earlier analysis looked at TCR beta V segments, and most were productive about 90% or about 30% of the time. Later analysis found that TCR beta chains associated with HLA were more clonally expanded than other, equally common chains.

Sequenced input: PBMCs. The rearrangement links TRBV4-3 to TRBJ1-2, with 12 bases aligning to TRBD1. The TCR was taken from a woman between 40 and 50 years old in good health and CMV-seropositive. This CDR3 is CASSKTGTGGLGYTF. CDR3 nucleotides: TGCGCCAGCAGCAAGACCGGGACAGGGGGCCTAGGCTACACCTTC.